This T cell receptor (beta chain) was captured in a study of T cells in narcolepsy. V dropped 0 bases and J dropped 9; count of bases not matched to a gene: 9. The CDR3 spans 15 residues. From germline, CDR1 is SGHAT and CDR2 FQNNGV. Some clones are missing from TCRdb's copy, which holds only in-frame ones; the method was immunoSEQ multiplex PCR. The repertoire holds tens of thousands of clones, with roughly 83% as singletons. This receptor was identified in a human donor with narcolepsy. The gene calls are TRBV11-2 and TRBJ2-7, with TRBD1 identical over 9 bases. The sequenced sample consisted of CD45RA- memory CD4+ T cells from PBMCs. The CDR3 bases are TGTGCCAGCAGCTTAGAGGGACAGGGTAAAAAAGGGCAGTACTTC. Translating gives CASSLEGQGKKGQYF.